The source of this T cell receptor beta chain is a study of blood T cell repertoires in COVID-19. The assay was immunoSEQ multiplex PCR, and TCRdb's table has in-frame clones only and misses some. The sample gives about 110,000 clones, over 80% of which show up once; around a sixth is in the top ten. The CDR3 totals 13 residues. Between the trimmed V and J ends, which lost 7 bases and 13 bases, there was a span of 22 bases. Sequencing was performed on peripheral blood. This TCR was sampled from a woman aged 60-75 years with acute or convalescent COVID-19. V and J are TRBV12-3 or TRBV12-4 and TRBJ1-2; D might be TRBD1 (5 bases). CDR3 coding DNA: TGTGCCAGCAAGGGCCCTGGGGCATACGGAGTCACCTTC. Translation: CASKGPGAYGVTF.